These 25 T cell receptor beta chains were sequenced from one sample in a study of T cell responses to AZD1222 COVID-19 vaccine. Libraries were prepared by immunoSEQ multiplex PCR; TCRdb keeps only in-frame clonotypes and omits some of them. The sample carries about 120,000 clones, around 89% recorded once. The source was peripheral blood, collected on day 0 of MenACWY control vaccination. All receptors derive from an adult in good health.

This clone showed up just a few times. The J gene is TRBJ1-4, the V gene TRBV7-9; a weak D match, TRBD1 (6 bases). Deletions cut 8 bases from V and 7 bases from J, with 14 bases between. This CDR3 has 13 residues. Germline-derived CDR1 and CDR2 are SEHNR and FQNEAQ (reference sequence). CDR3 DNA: TGTGCCAGCCGGGACACAATCATTGAAAAACTGTTTTTT. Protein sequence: CASRDTIIEKLFF.

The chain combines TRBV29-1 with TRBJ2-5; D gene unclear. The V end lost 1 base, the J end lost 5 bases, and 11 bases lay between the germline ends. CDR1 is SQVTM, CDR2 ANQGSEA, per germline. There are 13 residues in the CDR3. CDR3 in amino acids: CSVEVQFGETQYF. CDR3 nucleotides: TGCAGCGTTGAAGTCCAGTTCGGGGAGACCCAGTACTTC.

CDR3 in DNA: TGTGCCAGCAGCCAAGATCCCAGGGGTTCTAACTATGGCTACACCTTC. Translation gives CASSQDPRGSNYGYTF. The rearrangement uses TRBV3-1 (or the pseudogene TRBV3-2) and TRBJ1-2; weak D call: TRBD1 (6 bases). Trimming removed 0 bases at V and 0 bases at J, with 11 bases between. Germline loops: CDR1 LGHDT, CDR2 YNNKEL (reference sequence). The CDR3 consists of 16 residues.

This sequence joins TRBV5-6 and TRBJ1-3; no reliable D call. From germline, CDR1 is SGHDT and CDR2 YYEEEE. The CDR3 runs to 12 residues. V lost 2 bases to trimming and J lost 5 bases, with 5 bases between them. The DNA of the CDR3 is TGTGCCAGCAGCTTAAACAGAAACACCATATATTTT. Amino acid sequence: CASSLNRNTIYF.

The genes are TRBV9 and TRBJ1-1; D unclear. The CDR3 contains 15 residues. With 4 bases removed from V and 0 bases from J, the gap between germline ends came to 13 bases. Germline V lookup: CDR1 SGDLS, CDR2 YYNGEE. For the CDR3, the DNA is TGTGCCAGCAGCACGCGACACACCATGAACACTGAAGCTTTCTTT. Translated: CASSTRHTMNTEAFF.

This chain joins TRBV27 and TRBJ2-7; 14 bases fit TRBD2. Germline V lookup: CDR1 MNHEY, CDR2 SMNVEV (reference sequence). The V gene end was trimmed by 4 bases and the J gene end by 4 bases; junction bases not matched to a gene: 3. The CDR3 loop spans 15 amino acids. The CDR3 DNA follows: TGTGCCAGCAGTTCGGGACTAGCGGGAGTATACGAGCAGTACTTC. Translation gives CASSSGLAGVYEQYF.

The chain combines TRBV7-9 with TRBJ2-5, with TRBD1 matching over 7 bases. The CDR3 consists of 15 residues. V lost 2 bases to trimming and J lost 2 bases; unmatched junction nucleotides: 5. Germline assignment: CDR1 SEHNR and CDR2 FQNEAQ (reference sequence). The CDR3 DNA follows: TGTGCCAGCAGCTTAAGGGTCAGGGGGCAAGAGACCCAGTACTTC. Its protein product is CASSLRVRGQETQYF.

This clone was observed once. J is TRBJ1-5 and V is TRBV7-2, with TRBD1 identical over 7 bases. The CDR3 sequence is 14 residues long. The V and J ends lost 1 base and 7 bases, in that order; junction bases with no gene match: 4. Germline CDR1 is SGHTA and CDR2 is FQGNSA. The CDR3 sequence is CASSLGGGGQPQHF. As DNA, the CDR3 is TGTGCCAGCAGCTTAGGAGGGGGCGGGCAGCCCCAGCATTTT.

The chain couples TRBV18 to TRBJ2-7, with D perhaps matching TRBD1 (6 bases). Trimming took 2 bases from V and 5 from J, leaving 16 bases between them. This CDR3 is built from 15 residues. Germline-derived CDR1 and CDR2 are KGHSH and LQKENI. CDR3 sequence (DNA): TGTGCCAGCTCACCAGGTTCCTGGGGGCCAAACGAGCAGTACTTC. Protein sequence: CASSPGSWGPNEQYF.

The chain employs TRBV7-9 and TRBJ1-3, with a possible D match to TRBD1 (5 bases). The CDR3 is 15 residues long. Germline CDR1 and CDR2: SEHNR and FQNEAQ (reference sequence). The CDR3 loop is CGPRPGGDSGNTIYF. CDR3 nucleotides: TGTGGGCCCCGCCCGGGGGGTGACTCTGGAAACACCATATATTTT.

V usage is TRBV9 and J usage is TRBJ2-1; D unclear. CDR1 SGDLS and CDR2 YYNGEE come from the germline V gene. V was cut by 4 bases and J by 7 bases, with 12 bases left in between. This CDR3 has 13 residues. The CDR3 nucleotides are TGTGCCAGCAGCCCGACATCTTGGAATGAGCAGTTCTTC. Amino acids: CASSPTSWNEQFF.

The CDR3 loop reads CASSRAQGWDTEAFF. The CDR3 DNA follows: TGCGCCAGCAGCCGAGCGCAGGGGTGGGACACTGAAGCTTTCTTT. This chain connects TRBV4-1 to TRBJ1-1; possibly TRBD1 for D (6 bases). V lost 4 bases and J lost 3, with 15 bases in between. In germline, CDR1 is MGHRA, CDR2 YSYEKL. The CDR3 is made up of 15 amino acids.

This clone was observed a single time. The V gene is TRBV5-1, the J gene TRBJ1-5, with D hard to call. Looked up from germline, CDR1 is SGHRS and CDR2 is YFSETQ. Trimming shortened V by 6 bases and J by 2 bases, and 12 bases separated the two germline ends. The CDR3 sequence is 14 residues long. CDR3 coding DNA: TGCGCCAGCACCGCCGTCCCCGGCAATCAGCCCCAGCATTTT. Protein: CASTAVPGNQPQHF.

CDR3: CASSYIQGIYYNEQFF. DNA of the CDR3: TGTGCCAGCAGCTACATACAGGGAATATACTACAATGAGCAGTTCTTC. This sequence joins TRBV7-8 and TRBJ2-1, with D possibly TRBD1 on 6 matching bases. The germline gives CDR1 SGHVS, CDR2 FQNEAQ. The CDR3 spans 16 residues. V was pared by 4 bases and J by 3 bases, with 16 bases between.

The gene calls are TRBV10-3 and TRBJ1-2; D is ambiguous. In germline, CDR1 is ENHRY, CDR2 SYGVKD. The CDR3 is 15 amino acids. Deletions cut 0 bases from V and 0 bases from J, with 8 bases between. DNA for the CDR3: TGTGCCATCAGTGAGTCGGTCAAAGCTAACTATGGCTACACCTTC. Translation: CAISESVKANYGYTF.

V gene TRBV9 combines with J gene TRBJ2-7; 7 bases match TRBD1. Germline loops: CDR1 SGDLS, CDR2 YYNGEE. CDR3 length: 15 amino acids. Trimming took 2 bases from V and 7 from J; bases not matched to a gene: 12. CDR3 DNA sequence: TGTGCCAGCAGCGTGGACGGGACAGAGATCAGAGAGCAGTACTTC. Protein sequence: CASSVDGTEIREQYF.

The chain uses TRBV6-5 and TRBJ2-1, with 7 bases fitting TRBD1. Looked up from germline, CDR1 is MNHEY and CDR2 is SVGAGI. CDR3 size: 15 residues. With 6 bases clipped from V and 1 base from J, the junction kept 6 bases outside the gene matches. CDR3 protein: CASSRIRGSYNEQFF. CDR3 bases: TGTGCCAGCAGCCGTATCAGGGGGTCCTACAATGAGCAGTTCTTC.

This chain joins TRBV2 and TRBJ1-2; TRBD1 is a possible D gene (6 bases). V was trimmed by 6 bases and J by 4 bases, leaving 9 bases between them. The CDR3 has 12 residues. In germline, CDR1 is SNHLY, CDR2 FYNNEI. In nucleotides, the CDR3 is TGTGCCAGCAGGGCGGACAGCTATGGCTACACCTTC. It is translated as CASRADSYGYTF.

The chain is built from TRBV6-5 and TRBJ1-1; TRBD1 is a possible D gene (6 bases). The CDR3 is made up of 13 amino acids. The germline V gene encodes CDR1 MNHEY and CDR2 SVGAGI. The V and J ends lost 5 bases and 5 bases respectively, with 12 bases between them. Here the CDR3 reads CASSRQETTEAFF. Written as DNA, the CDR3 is TGTGCCAGCAGTCGACAGGAGACAACTGAAGCTTTCTTT.

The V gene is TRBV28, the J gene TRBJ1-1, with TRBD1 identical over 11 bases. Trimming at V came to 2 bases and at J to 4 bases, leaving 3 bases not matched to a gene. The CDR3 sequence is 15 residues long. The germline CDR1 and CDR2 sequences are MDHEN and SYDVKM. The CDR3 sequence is CASSLPGTGGTEAFF. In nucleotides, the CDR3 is TGTGCCAGCAGTTTACCGGGGACAGGGGGCACTGAAGCTTTCTTT. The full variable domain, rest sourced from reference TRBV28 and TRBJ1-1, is DVKVTQSSRYLVKRTGEKVFLECVQDMDHENMFWYRQDPGLGLRLIYFSYDVKMKEKGDIPEGYSVSREKKERFSLILESASTNQTSMYLCASSLPGTGGTEAFFGQGTRLTVV.

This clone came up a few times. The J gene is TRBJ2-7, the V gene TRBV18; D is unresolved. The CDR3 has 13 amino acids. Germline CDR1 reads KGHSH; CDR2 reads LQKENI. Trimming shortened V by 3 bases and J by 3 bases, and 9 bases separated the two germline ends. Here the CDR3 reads CASSPSGDYEQYF. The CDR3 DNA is TGTGCCAGCTCACCCTCGGGTGACTACGAGCAGTACTTC.

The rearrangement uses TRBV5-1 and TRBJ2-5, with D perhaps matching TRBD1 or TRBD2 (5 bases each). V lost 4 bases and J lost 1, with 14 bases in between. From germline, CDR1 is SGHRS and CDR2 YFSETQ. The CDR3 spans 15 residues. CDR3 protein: CASSPTGQPQETQYF. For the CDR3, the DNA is TGCGCCAGCAGCCCCACGGGGCAGCCCCAAGAGACCCAGTACTTC. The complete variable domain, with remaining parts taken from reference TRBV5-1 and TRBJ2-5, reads KAGVTQTPRYLIKTRGQQVTLSCSPISGHRSVSWYQQTPGQGLQFLFEYFSETQRNKGNFPGRFSGRQFSNSRSEMNVSTLELGDSALYLCASSPTGQPQETQYFGPGTRLLVL.

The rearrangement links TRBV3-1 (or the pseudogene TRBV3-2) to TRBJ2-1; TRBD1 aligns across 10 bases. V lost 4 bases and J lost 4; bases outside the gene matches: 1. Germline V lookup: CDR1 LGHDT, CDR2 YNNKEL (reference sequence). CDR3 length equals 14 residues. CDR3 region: CASSPGQGYNEQFF. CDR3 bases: TGTGCCAGCAGCCCGGGACAGGGGTACAATGAGCAGTTCTTC.

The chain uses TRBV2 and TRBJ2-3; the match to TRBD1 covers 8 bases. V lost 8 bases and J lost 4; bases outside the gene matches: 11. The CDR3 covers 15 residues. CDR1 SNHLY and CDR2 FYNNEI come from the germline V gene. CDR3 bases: TGTGCCAGCGCCTTTCAGGGGGCCGAATCAGATACGCAGTATTTT. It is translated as CASAFQGAESDTQYF. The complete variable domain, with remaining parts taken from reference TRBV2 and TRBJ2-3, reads EPEVTQTPSHQVTQMGQEVILRCVPISNHLYFYWYRQILGQKVEFLVSFYNNEISEKSEIFDDQFSVERPDGSNFTLKIRSTKLEDSAMYFCASAFQGAESDTQYFGPGTRLTVL.

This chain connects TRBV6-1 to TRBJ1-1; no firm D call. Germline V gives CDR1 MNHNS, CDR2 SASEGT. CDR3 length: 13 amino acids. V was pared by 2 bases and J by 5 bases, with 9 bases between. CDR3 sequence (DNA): TGTGCCAGCAGTGAACAGACTCGGACTGAAGCTTTCTTT. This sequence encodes CASSEQTRTEAFF.